The clone carrying this T cell receptor beta chain was observed once. These data come from a study of blood T cell repertoires in COVID-19. For the study at large: The samples span acute and convalescent COVID-19 from the United States, Italy and Spain. Sample material is recorded as cDNA or gDNA derived from T cells, B-cell-depleted T cells, or PBMCs.

The germline V gene has CDR1 MNHEY and CDR2 SVGAGI. V lost 4 bases and J lost 6, with 12 bases in between. The CDR3 is 13 amino acids. Under the authors' procedure: Estimated nucleated cell counts came from reference gene primer amplification. Data came from immunoSEQ multiplex PCR; TCRdb stores just in-frame clones and leaves some out. V and J calls plus clone size are reproduced from that table; the DNA served to infer D and trimming. There are around 150,000 clones in the sample; around nine tenths occur only once, and about 9.4% lies in the top ten. Sequences were obtained from peripheral blood. This TCR derives from a woman between 65 and 79 years old with COVID-19, enrolled during active disease. The V call is TRBV6-5, the J call TRBJ1-2; D is undetermined. The CDR3 region is CASSSVRGDGYTF. For the CDR3, the DNA is TGTGCCAGCAGTTCTGTGCGGGGAGATGGCTACACCTTC.